These T cell receptor beta chains were read from a single sample in a study of blood T cells in healthy people across ages. TCRdb itself ran the 5' RACE reads through MiXCR, one entry per CDR3 protein. The profile shows about 1.7 million distinct CDR3 sequences, roughly 28% of them singletons. Sequenced input: blood. These receptors were collected from a woman aged 25 to 45 in good health. Each CDR3 is given with its conserved first and last residue. A D gene is named only where the DNA matches it firmly. Rows may omit the clone size; those that give it use once, few, many or a size class.

V gene: TRBV29-1
D gene: .
J gene: TRBJ2-3
clone size: many
CDR3 DNA: TGCAGCGTTGGGGGCAGGGCCACAGATACGCAGTATTTT
CDR3 protein: CSVGGRATDTQYF

V gene: TRBV27
D gene: TRBD1
J gene: TRBJ2-1
clone size: .
CDR3 DNA: TGTGCCAGCAGCCGGACACAGGGGCAGAGTGAGCAGTTCTTC
CDR3 protein: CASSRTQGQSEQFF

V gene: TRBV28
D gene: .
J gene: TRBJ2-3
clone size: once
CDR3 DNA: TGTGCCAGCACCCAGGAGAATACGCAGTATTTT
CDR3 protein: CASTQENTQYF

V gene: TRBV18
D gene: .
J gene: TRBJ1-2
clone size: few
CDR3 DNA: TGTGCCAGCTCATCGTCTGGGGTCAAGATCTCGGCACGGAATGGCTACACCTTC
CDR3 protein: CASSSSGVKISARNGYTF

V gene: TRBV20-1
D gene: TRBD2
J gene: TRBJ2-7
clone size: few
CDR3 DNA: TGCAGTACTAGCGCGGGGACCCCTCCTTACGAGCAGTACTTC
CDR3 protein: CSTSAGTPPYEQYF

V gene: TRBV20-1
D gene: TRBD2
J gene: TRBJ2-2
clone size: .
CDR3 DNA: TGCAGTGCTAGGAGCGGGGGAAACACCGGGGAGCTGTTTTTT
CDR3 protein: CSARSGGNTGELFF

V gene: TRBV10-2
D gene: TRBD1
J gene: TRBJ1-5
clone size: .
CDR3 DNA: TGCGCCAGCAGTGCCCCAAGGCAGGGGGCTAGCAATCAGCCCCAGCATTTT
CDR3 protein: CASSAPRQGASNQPQHF

V gene: TRBV28
D gene: .
J gene: TRBJ2-1
clone size: few
CDR3 DNA: TGTGCCAGCAGAACCCCGGCCATTAGCTCCTACAATGAGCAGTTCTTC
CDR3 protein: CASRTPAISSYNEQFF

V gene: TRBV20-1
D gene: .
J gene: TRBJ2-7
clone size: .
CDR3 DNA: TGCAGTGCTAGATTACTAGCCAACTCCTACGAGCAGTACTTC
CDR3 protein: CSARLLANSYEQYF

V gene: TRBV5-1
D gene: .
J gene: TRBJ1-1
clone size: few
CDR3 DNA: TGCGCCAGCAGTCCCACAACCGGGCTAGGCACTGAAGCTTTCTTT
CDR3 protein: CASSPTTGLGTEAFF

V gene: TRBV18
D gene: .
J gene: TRBJ1-2
clone size: .
CDR3 DNA: TGTGCCAGCTCAGAGACAGGAGCCGCCGGCTATGGCTACACCTTC
CDR3 protein: CASSETGAAGYGYTF

V gene: TRBV7-9
D gene: TRBD2
J gene: TRBJ2-3
clone size: .
CDR3 DNA: TGTGCCAGCAGTACTGCGGGAGTAGCAGATACGCAGTATTTT
CDR3 protein: CASSTAGVADTQYF

V gene: TRBV9
D gene: TRBD2
J gene: TRBJ2-7
clone size: .
CDR3 DNA: TGTGCCAGCAGCGAAGCCCCCCTTGCGGGAGTGAACGAGCAGTACTTC
CDR3 protein: CASSEAPLAGVNEQYF

V gene: TRBV5-1
D gene: TRBD2
J gene: TRBJ2-1
clone size: few
CDR3 DNA: TGCGCCAGCAGCTTGGGGACTAGCCCCAATGAGCAGTTCTTC
CDR3 protein: CASSLGTSPNEQFF

V gene: TRBV27
D gene: .
J gene: TRBJ2-3
clone size: few
CDR3 DNA: TGTGCCAGCGGAAGACAGATGGCAGATACGCAGTATTTT
CDR3 protein: CASGRQMADTQYF

V gene: TRBV12-3/TRBV12-4
D gene: .
J gene: TRBJ1-2
clone size: few
CDR3 DNA: TGTGCCAGCAGTTTAGGGGTCGGTTTTAACTATGGCTACACCTTC
CDR3 protein: CASSLGVGFNYGYTF

V gene: TRBV7-9
D gene: .
J gene: TRBJ1-1
clone size: few
CDR3 DNA: TGTGCCAGCAGCTTAGAGAGGTCGGGAACTGAAGCTTTCTTT
CDR3 protein: CASSLERSGTEAFF

V gene: TRBV5-8
D gene: TRBD2
J gene: TRBJ2-1
clone size: many
CDR3 DNA: TGTGCCAGCAGCCTGGGACTAGCGGGACGGGATGAGCAGTTCTTC
CDR3 protein: CASSLGLAGRDEQFF

V gene: TRBV25-1
D gene: .
J gene: TRBJ2-7
clone size: many
CDR3 DNA: TGTGCCAGCAGTGATTCTCCCTCGACAGGATCCTACGAGCAGTACTTC
CDR3 protein: CASSDSPSTGSYEQYF

V gene: TRBV5-1
D gene: TRBD2
J gene: TRBJ2-1
clone size: few
CDR3 DNA: TGCGCCAGCAGCCTAGCGGGAGACTACTCCTACAATGAGCAGTTCTTC
CDR3 protein: CASSLAGDYSYNEQFF

V gene: TRBV5-1
D gene: TRBD1
J gene: TRBJ2-3
clone size: .
CDR3 DNA: TGCGCCAGCAGCGTGGGACAGCACAGCACAGATACGCAGTATTTT
CDR3 protein: CASSVGQHSTDTQYF

V gene: TRBV12-3/TRBV12-4
D gene: .
J gene: TRBJ2-2
clone size: few
CDR3 DNA: TGTGCCAGCCCACCCCACGAGTCTACGAACACCGGGGAGCTGTTTTTT
CDR3 protein: CASPPHESTNTGELFF

V gene: TRBV19
D gene: TRBD1
J gene: TRBJ2-7
clone size: .
CDR3 DNA: TGTGCCAGTAGCACAGGGGGCGCCGTCTACGAGCAGTACTTC
CDR3 protein: CASSTGGAVYEQYF

V gene: TRBV19
D gene: TRBD1
J gene: TRBJ2-5
clone size: few
CDR3 DNA: TGTGCCAGTACCGGGACAGGGGAACGAGAGACCCAGTACTTC
CDR3 protein: CASTGTGERETQYF

V gene: TRBV12-3/TRBV12-4
D gene: TRBD1
J gene: TRBJ2-5
clone size: many
CDR3 DNA: TGTGCCAGCAGTTTTTCCCCCGGACAGGGGGTGTACTTC
CDR3 protein: CASSFSPGQGVYF

V gene: TRBV6-4
D gene: TRBD2
J gene: TRBJ2-5
clone size: few
CDR3 DNA: TGTGCCAGCAGTGACGAGGAAAGCGGGAGTGGCATGGAGACCCAGTACTTC
CDR3 protein: CASSDEESGSGMETQYF

V gene: TRBV24-1
D gene: .
J gene: TRBJ2-1
clone size: .
CDR3 DNA: TGTGCCACGGCCGGGGATCCCAATGAGCAGTTCTTC
CDR3 protein: CATAGDPNEQFF

V gene: TRBV6-2/TRBV6-3
D gene: .
J gene: TRBJ1-4
clone size: .
CDR3 DNA: TGTGCCAGCAGCCATAATGAAAAACTGTTTTTT
CDR3 protein: CASSHNEKLFF

V gene: TRBV7-8
D gene: .
J gene: TRBJ1-2
clone size: few
CDR3 DNA: TGTGCCAGCAGCTTAAGGAACAGCTTCTATGGCTACACCTTC
CDR3 protein: CASSLRNSFYGYTF

V gene: TRBV7-9
D gene: .
J gene: TRBJ2-3
clone size: once
CDR3 DNA: TGTGCCAGCAGCGCCTTACAGGGCCGCAGGACGCAGTATTTT
CDR3 protein: CASSALQGRRTQYF

V gene: TRBV7-2
D gene: .
J gene: TRBJ2-7
clone size: many
CDR3 DNA: TGTGCCAGCAGCTTGCGGGGGCTCAGCTCCTACGAGCAGTACTTC
CDR3 protein: CASSLRGLSSYEQYF

V gene: TRBV6-2/TRBV6-3
D gene: TRBD2
J gene: TRBJ2-1
clone size: many
CDR3 DNA: TGTGCCAGCAGTTACCTAGCGGGGGCCCCCCATGAGCAGTTCTTC
CDR3 protein: CASSYLAGAPHEQFF

V gene: TRBV2
D gene: .
J gene: TRBJ2-2
clone size: .
CDR3 DNA: TGTGCCAGCAGGACCCCGGCACAGGGAGTCCCCGGGGAGCTGTTTTTT
CDR3 protein: CASRTPAQGVPGELFF

V gene: TRBV11-2
D gene: TRBD2
J gene: TRBJ2-1
clone size: .
CDR3 DNA: TGTGCCAGCAGCTTAGATCCCCAGGCGGGGGGGTCTTCCTACAATGAGCAGTTCTTC
CDR3 protein: CASSLDPQAGGSSYNEQFF

V gene: TRBV6-6
D gene: .
J gene: TRBJ2-7
clone size: few
CDR3 DNA: TGTGCCAGCAGTTACGCGGTTTACGGGAGCGGGTACGAGCAGTACTTC
CDR3 protein: CASSYAVYGSGYEQYF

V gene: TRBV5-1
D gene: .
J gene: TRBJ2-5
clone size: few
CDR3 DNA: TGCGCCAGCAGCTTGGGGGGGGTCCCCTCGAGAGAGACCCAGTACTTC
CDR3 protein: CASSLGGVPSRETQYF

V gene: TRBV10-3
D gene: .
J gene: TRBJ2-7
clone size: few
CDR3 DNA: TGTGCCATCAGTGGGCGGGATACCTACGAGCAGTACTTC
CDR3 protein: CAISGRDTYEQYF

V gene: TRBV4-1
D gene: .
J gene: TRBJ2-5
clone size: .
CDR3 DNA: TGCGCCAGCAGCCAGACCTCAAACCAAGAGACCCAGTACTTC
CDR3 protein: CASSQTSNQETQYF

V gene: TRBV5-5
D gene: TRBD1
J gene: TRBJ1-3
clone size: .
CDR3 DNA: TGTGCCAGCACCAAGCCCGGACAGGGGGGTTCTGGAAACACCATATATTTT
CDR3 protein: CASTKPGQGGSGNTIYF

V gene: TRBV12-3/TRBV12-4
D gene: .
J gene: TRBJ1-1
clone size: .
CDR3 DNA: TGTGCCAGCAGTTTCCCGCGGACTGAAGCTTTCTTT
CDR3 protein: CASSFPRTEAFF

V gene: TRBV20-1
D gene: TRBD1
J gene: TRBJ1-2
clone size: few
CDR3 DNA: TGCAGTGCTAGAGCGCTTGACAGGGACCGTCTCGGCTACACCTTC
CDR3 protein: CSARALDRDRLGYTF

V gene: TRBV5-6
D gene: .
J gene: TRBJ2-2
clone size: .
CDR3 DNA: TGTGCCAGCAGCTTGGGACAAATTAACACCGGGGAGCTGTTTTTT
CDR3 protein: CASSLGQINTGELFF

V gene: TRBV29-1
D gene: TRBD1
J gene: TRBJ2-1
clone size: many
CDR3 DNA: TGCAGCGTTTCAGGGGGAGAGCAGTTCTTC
CDR3 protein: CSVSGGEQFF

V gene: TRBV27
D gene: TRBD1
J gene: TRBJ2-7
clone size: many
CDR3 DNA: TGTGCCAGCAGTCGCGGGCGGACAGGGAGCTACGAGCAGTACTTC
CDR3 protein: CASSRGRTGSYEQYF

V gene: TRBV4-3
D gene: TRBD2
J gene: TRBJ2-1
clone size: few
CDR3 DNA: TGCGCCAGCAGCCGAGGTACCGGGACTAAGTACAATGAGCAGTTCTTC
CDR3 protein: CASSRGTGTKYNEQFF

V gene: TRBV7-2
D gene: .
J gene: TRBJ2-3
clone size: .
CDR3 DNA: TGTGCCAGCAGCTTAGGATTGATGGGAGATACGCAGTATTTT
CDR3 protein: CASSLGLMGDTQYF

V gene: TRBV12-3/TRBV12-4
D gene: TRBD2
J gene: TRBJ2-3
clone size: few
CDR3 DNA: TGTGCCAGCAGTTCTAGCGGGAGCACAGATATGCGGTATTTT
CDR3 protein: CASSSSGSTDMRYF

V gene: TRBV10-1
D gene: TRBD2
J gene: TRBJ2-3
clone size: .
CDR3 DNA: TGCGCCAGCAGTGAGGACCCCCGGGGGGGGGCGGATACGCAGTATTTT
CDR3 protein: CASSEDPRGGADTQYF

V gene: TRBV6-1
D gene: TRBD1
J gene: TRBJ1-1
clone size: .
CDR3 DNA: TGTGCCAGCATGCAGGACAGGATGAACACTGAAGCTTTCTTT
CDR3 protein: CASMQDRMNTEAFF

V gene: TRBV9
D gene: .
J gene: TRBJ1-1
clone size: .
CDR3 DNA: TGTGCCAGCAGCCCCGGGCAAACTGGTGAAGCTTTCTTT
CDR3 protein: CASSPGQTGEAFF